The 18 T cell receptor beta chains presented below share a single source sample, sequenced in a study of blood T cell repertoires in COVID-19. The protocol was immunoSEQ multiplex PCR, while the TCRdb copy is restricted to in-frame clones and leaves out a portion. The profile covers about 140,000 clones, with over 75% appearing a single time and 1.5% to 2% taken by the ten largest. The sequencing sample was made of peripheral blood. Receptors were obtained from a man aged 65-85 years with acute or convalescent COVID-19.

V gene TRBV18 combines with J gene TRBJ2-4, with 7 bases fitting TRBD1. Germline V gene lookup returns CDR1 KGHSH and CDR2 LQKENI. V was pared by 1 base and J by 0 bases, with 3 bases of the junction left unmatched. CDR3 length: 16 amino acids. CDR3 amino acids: CASSPQGAGAKNIQYF. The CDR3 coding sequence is TGTGCCAGCTCACCACAGGGGGCTGGAGCCAAAAACATTCAGTACTTC.

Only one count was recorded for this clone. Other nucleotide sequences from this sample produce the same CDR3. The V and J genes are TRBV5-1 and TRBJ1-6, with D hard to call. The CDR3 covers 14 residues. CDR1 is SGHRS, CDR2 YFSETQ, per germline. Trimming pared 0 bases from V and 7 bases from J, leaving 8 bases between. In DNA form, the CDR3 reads TGCGCCAGCAGCTTGGCCGGGGTCAATTCACCCCTCCACTTT. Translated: CASSLAGVNSPLHF.

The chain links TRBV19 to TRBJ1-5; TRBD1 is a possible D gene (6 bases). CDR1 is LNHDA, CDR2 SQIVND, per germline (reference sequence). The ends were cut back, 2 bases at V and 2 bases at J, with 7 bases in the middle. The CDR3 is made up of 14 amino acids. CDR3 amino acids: CASSISGGNQPQHF. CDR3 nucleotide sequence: TGTGCCAGTAGTATATCAGGGGGCAATCAGCCCCAGCATTTT.

The CDR3 sequence: CASSPGSGSTTGELFF. The DNA of the CDR3 is TGTGCCAGCTCACCAGGTTCGGGATCAACAACCGGGGAGCTGTTTTTT. The J gene is TRBJ2-2, the V gene TRBV18, with D perhaps matching TRBD2 (5 bases). The CDR3 has 16 residues. The germline V gene encodes CDR1 KGHSH and CDR2 LQKENI. Trimming stripped 2 bases from V and 5 bases from J, with 15 bases between.

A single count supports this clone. The CDR3 reads CASSPQNRGNSPLHF. The CDR3, as DNA: TGTGCCAGCTCACCTCAAAACAGGGGGAATTCACCCCTCCACTTT. The rearrangement links TRBV18 to TRBJ1-6; 8 bases agree with TRBD1. CDR1 is KGHSH, CDR2 LQKENI, per germline. Trimming took 3 bases from V and 7 from J; bases not matched to a gene: 5. The CDR3 is 15 residues long.

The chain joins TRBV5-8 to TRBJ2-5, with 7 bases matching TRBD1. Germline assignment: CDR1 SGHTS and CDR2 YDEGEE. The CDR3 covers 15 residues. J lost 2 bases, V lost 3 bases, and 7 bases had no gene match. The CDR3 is CASSSTGMKQETQYF. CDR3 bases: TGTGCCAGCAGCTCGACAGGGATGAAGCAAGAGACCCAGTACTTC.

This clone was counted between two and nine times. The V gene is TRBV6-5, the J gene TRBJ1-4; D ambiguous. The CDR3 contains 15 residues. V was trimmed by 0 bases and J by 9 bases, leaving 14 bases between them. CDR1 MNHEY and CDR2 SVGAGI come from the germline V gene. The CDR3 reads CASSYSGGEVKKLFF. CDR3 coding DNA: TGTGCCAGCAGTTACTCGGGCGGGGAAGTGAAAAAACTGTTTTTT.

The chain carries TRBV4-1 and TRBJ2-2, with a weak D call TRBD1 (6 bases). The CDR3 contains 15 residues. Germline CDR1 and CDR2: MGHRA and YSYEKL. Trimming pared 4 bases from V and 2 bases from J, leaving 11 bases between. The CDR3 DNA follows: TGCGCCAGCAGCCTTGACAGGAGAAACACCGGGGAGCTGTTTTTT. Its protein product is CASSLDRRNTGELFF.

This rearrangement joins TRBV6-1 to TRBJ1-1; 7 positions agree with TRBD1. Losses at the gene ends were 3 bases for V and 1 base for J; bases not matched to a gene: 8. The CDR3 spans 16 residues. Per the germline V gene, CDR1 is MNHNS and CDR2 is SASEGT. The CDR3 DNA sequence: TGTGCCAGCAGTGACCCGGGACAGCCATCGAACACTGAAGCTTTCTTT. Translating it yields CASSDPGQPSNTEAFF.

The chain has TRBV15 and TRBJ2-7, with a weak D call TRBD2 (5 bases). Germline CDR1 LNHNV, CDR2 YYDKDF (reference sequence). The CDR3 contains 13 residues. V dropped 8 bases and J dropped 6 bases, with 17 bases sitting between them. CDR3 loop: CATSSTRRGEQYF. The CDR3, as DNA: TGTGCCACCTCCAGCACTAGAAGAGGCGAGCAGTACTTC.

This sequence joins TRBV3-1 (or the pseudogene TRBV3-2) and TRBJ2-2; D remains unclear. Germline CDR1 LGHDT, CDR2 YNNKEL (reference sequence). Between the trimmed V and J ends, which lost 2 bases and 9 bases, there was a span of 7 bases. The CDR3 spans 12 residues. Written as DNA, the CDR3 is TGTGCCAGCAGCCAATTTAGCTGGGAGCTGTTTTTT. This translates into CASSQFSWELFF.

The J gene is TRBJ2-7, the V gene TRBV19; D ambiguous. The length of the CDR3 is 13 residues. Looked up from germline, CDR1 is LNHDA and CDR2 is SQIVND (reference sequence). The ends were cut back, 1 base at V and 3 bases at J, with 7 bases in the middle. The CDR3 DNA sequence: TGTGCCAGTAGTATAGGCCAACACTACGAGCAGTACTTC. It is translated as CASSIGQHYEQYF.

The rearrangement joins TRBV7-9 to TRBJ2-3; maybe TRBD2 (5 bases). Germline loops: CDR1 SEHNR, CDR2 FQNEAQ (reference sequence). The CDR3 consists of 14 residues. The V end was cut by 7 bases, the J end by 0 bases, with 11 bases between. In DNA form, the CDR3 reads TGTGCCAGCACTGAGCTAGCTAGCACAGATACGCAGTATTTT. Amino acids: CASTELASTDTQYF.

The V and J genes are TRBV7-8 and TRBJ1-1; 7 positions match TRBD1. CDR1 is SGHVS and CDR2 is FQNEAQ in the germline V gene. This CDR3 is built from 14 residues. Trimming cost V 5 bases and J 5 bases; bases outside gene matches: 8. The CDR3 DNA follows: TGTGCCAGCAGCCGACAGGGCTTCGGGACTGAAGCTTTCTTT. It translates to CASSRQGFGTEAFF.

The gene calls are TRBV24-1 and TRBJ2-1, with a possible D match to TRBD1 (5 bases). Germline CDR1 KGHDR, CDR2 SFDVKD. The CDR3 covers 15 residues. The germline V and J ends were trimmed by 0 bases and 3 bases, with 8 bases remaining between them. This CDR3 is CATSDLKGFYNEQFF. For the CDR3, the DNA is TGTGCCACCAGTGATTTGAAGGGGTTCTACAATGAGCAGTTCTTC.

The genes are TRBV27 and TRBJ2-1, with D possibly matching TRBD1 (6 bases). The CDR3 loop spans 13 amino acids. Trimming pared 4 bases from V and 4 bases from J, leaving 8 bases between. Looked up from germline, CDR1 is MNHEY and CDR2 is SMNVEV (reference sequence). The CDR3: CASSWTVYNEQFF. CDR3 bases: TGTGCCAGCAGTTGGACAGTTTACAATGAGCAGTTCTTC.

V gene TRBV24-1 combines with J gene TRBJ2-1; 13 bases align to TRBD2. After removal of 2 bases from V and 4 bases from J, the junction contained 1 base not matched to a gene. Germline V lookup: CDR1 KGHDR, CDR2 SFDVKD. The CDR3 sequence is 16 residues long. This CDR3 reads CATSDSTSGRYNEQFF. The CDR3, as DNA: TGTGCCACCAGTGATTCGACTAGCGGGAGGTACAATGAGCAGTTCTTC.

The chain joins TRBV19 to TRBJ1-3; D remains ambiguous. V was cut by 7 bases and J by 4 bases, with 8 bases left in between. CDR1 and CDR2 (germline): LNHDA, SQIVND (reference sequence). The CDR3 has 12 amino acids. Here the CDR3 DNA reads TGTGCCAGTACCAGCGTAGGAAACACCATATATTTT. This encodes CASTSVGNTIYF.